The clone carrying this T cell receptor beta chain was seen more than once but under ten times. No antigen is known for it. The authors reverse transcribed all of the isolated RNA, so sequencing captured expressed TCRB transcripts. Using immunoSEQ multiplex PCR, the repertoire was profiled, and TCRdb retains in-frame clones only, with some absent. The table lists roughly 290,000 clones, 8% of them singletons. The record originates from a study of beta chain features in type 1 diabetes. Across the whole study: All samples together contributed 95 million to 110 million sorted cells for examination. Study-wide points: Type 1 diabetes patients had moderately but significantly shorter TCRB CDR3s in all four CD4+ subsets.

CDR3 length equals 13 residues. Trimming cost V 0 bases and J 8 bases, with 11 bases left between them. The germline V gene has CDR1 SGHRS and CDR2 YFSETQ. This TCR came from a woman under 30 in good health. The specimen was central memory CD4+ T cells from blood. V usage is TRBV5-1 and J usage is TRBJ1-1, with D perhaps matching TRBD1 (5 bases). This CDR3 reads CASSLERGMEAFF. In nucleotides, the CDR3 is TGCGCCAGCAGCTTGGAACGGGGGATGGAAGCTTTCTTT.